The clone carrying this TCR beta chain was counted between two and nine times. At one of its ends the junction is not consistent with the germline gene, which may arise from a read error. This sample is part of a study of cytomegalovirus exposure and HLA in healthy donors. The CDR3 loop spans 15 amino acids. Germline loops: CDR1 SGHRS, CDR2 YFSETQ. PCR primers comprised 60 Vbeta and 13 Jbeta primers. The repertoire was sequenced with immunoSEQ multiplex PCR; TCRdb's copy has only in-frame clones and lacks some. Among 95,000 to 100,000 clones, roughly 74% were seen once, and the ten largest hold under 2%.

The clonotype originates from a middle-aged woman in good health and CMV-seronegative. J is TRBJ1-1 and V is TRBV5-1; no firm D call. Sequencing was carried out using PBMCs. The CDR3: CSSSSEALLNTEAFF. Here the CDR3 DNA reads TGCTCCAGCAGCTCGGAGGCTTTACTAAACACTGAAGCTTTCTTT.